This TCR beta chain emerged from a study of blood T cells in healthy people across ages (dated by TCRdb to the mid-2010s). In the study overall: In model experiments, roughly one uniquely barcoded TCR beta cDNA molecule per two T cells was captured by template switching. The donors were divided into four age groups: young (average around 15 years), middle-aged (approximately 42), aged (approximately 62) and long-lived (around 80). To track age-related changes in TCR beta repertoire diversity, the study relied on deep sequencing normalized with unique cDNA molecular identifiers. Two additional independent replicas of 1 million unique cDNA reads from the same blood draw were analyzed for two donors (one aged 18 to 30 and one aged 80 or older). What the research found in general, with its limitations: Total diversity estimates from one million sequenced T cells were considered lower bounds and underestimates. As age increased, observed TCR beta diversity per million T cells dropped in a roughly linear way, and a significant reduction was already evident by age roughly 36. Donor CMV infection status was unknown, potentially confounding age-related changes in expanded clonotypes. The percentage of naive T cells measured by flow cytometry correlated strongly with observed TCR beta diversity. Compared with the aged group, the long-lived group had more naive CD4+ T cells, fewer expanded clones and increased TCR diversity, a pattern suggesting age selection. Because profiling used bulk unsorted PBMCs, naive and antigen-experienced compartments could not be compared conclusively.

The library was made by 5' RACE. TCRdb shows the sequencer as Illumina HiSeq 2500. A second PCR of roughly 7 to 11 cycles was run with a J-beta primer mix and a sample-barcoded 5' primer. A template-switch 5' adaptor carrying 12 random nucleotides introduced a unique molecular identifier onto each TCR beta cDNA molecule. Each sample yielded at least 2.5 million CDR3-containing paired-end reads. First-strand cDNA synthesis was performed from all RNA using the Mint cDNA synthesis kit, with priming by a TRBC-specific oligonucleotide. Following uracil-DNA glycosylase treatment, a first 18-cycle PCR with universal primers M1SS and BC2_uni_R was performed on all cDNA. Per the original workflow: Normalization of each sample was performed by random selection of 1 million high-quality reads, each carrying a distinct molecular identifier. Instead of being binned into consensus sequences, reads that shared molecular identifiers were thrown out. CDR3 identification, clonotype clustering and error correction used MiTCR with a Q25 quality threshold and the strictest error-elimination algorithm. Lower-bound total TCR beta diversity was estimated with a nonparametric unseen species model using Euler transformation. TCRdb applied fastp at Q25 and MiXCR to the public reads, then kept only in-frame beta chains. Identical CDR3 protein sequences are pooled into one entry, listed with their most common genes and DNA. These V and J calls rely on TCRdb rather than the paper's analysis. The sample data list roughly 700,000 distinct CDR3 sequences, and 20% to 25% of these were observed just once. Together, the top ten hold 8% to 10% of the sample.

This clonotype was picked up a small number of times. Its antigen is not yet known. There are no base qualities to consult, and no much larger clone falls within one base. Donors were roughly 40 systemically healthy Caucasian individuals from Russia aged 6 to 90 years. Approximately 9 milliliters of peripheral blood were collected from each donor into EDTA-treated Vacutainer tubes. PBMCs were isolated by Ficoll-Paque density-gradient centrifugation, with at least 6 million obtained per sample. Total RNA, at least 6 micrograms per sample, was extracted from PBMCs with Trizol reagent. For every donor, an aliquot of PBMCs went through flow cytometry to measure the percentages of naive CD45RAhigh/CD27high T cells. These data are also associated with another study on T cells of mothers and their children. Per that second paper: The donors were nine systemically healthy Caucasian individuals, made up of three mothers and their six children. cDNA synthesis used all of the extracted RNA, with approximately 1.4 ug of RNA in each 15 ul reaction. In the second PCR, sample barcodes and 2-4 random nucleotides were introduced via the M1S primer. Each mother yielded over 9.5 million TCR beta CDR3 reads and each child roughly 2.9 million reads. Thymic selection similarly shapes TCR recombination output in related and unrelated pairs, with minor effect from inherited differences. Related mother-child pairs always showed normalized repertoire overlap that was slightly higher than in unrelated mother-child pairs, though the difference was never significant. No persistent microchimeric T cell clones were found, with a detection sensitivity of 80 to 100 clones per million clonotypes. The study used deep NGS to compare TCR beta repertoires of mothers and children, seeking features distinguishing related mother-child pairs from unrelated individuals. Mothers averaged around 40 +/- 4 years of age and children averaged roughly 11 +/- 4 years. Libraries were sequenced on Illumina HiSeq 2000 with 100+100 nt paired-end reads after adapter ligation with NEBNext reagents. To prevent cross-contamination, the mother and child libraries were prepared a month apart and were sequenced in separate runs. For each donor, somewhere between roughly 450,000 and 2,000,000 distinct TCR beta clonotypes were identified. Naive TCR beta clonotypes were estimated from low-frequency clonotypes matched to each donor's FACS-determined naive share, without sorting.

The sequence was collected from a boy aged 10-17 years in good health. Sequencing was carried out using blood.

This receptor has the CDR3 CASRPGTLAKNIQYF. The nucleotide sequence reads TGTGCCAGCCGTCCCGGGACTTTAGCCAAAAACATTCAGTACTTC. The chain joins TRBV28 to TRBJ2-4, with a tentative D gene TRBD2 over 6 matching bases. Taken from the germline V gene, the CDR1 and CDR2 loops are MDHEN and SYDVKM. V was cut back by 8 bases and J by 0 bases, leaving a gap of 14 bases between them. From the cysteine through the phenylalanine, the CDR3 covers 15 amino acids. The kept DNA is CDR3 alone, 45 bases in frame from the first base.